The present entry profiles one T cell receptor beta chain with its context. V gave up 4 bases and J gave up 0 bases; unmatched junction bases: 0. In germline, CDR1 is MNHEY, CDR2 SVGEGT. This CDR3 comprises 14 residues. The data derive from a study of blood T cell repertoires in COVID-19. Only in-frame clones appear in the TCRdb table, and some are missing; sequencing was by immunoSEQ multiplex PCR. The table has some 90,000 clones, roughly 80% seen once. The material sequenced was peripheral blood. The TCR originated in a man in his 60s with acute or convalescent COVID-19. The chain has TRBV6-2 or TRBV6-3 and TRBJ2-1; 7 bases fit TRBD1. DNA of the CDR3: TGTGCCAGCAGTTGGGACAGCTCCTACAATGAGCAGTTCTTC. As protein: CASSWDSSYNEQFF.